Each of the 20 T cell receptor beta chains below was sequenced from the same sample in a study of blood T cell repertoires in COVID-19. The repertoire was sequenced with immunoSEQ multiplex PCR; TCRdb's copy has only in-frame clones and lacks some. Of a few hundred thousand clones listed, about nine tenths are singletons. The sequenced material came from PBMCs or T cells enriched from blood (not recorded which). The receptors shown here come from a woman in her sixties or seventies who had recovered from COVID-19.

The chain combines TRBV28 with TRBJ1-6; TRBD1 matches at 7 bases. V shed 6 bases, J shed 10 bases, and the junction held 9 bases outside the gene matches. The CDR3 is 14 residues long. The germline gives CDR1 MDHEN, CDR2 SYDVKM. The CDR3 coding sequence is TGTGCCAGCAGGGGGACAGAAGTTGAATCACCCCTCCACTTT. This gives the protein CASRGTEVESPLHF.

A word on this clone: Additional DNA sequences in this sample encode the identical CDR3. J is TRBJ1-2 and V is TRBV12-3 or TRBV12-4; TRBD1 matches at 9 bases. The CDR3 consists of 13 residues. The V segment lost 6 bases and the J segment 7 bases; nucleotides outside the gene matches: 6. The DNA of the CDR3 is TGTGCCAGCAGGCCAACAGGGGGCGGTGGCTACACCTTC. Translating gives CASRPTGGGGYTF.

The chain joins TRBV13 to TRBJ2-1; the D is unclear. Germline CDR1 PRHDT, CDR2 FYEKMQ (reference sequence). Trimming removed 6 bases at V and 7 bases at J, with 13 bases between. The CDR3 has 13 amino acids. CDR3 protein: CASSPSFFNEQFF. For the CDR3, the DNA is TGTGCCAGCAGTCCCTCCTTTTTTAATGAGCAGTTCTTC.

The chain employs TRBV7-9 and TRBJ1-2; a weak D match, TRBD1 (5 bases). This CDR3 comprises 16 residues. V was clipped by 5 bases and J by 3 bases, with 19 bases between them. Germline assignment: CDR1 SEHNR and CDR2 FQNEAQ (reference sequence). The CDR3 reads CASSLVGGVLDYGYTF. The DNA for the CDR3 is TGTGCCAGCAGCCTCGTTGGGGGGGTTCTGGACTATGGCTACACCTTC. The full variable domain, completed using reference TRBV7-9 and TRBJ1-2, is DTGVSQNPRHKITKRGQNVTFRCDPISEHNRLYWYRQTLGQGPEFLTYFQNEAQLEKSRLLSDRFSAERPKGSFSTLEIQRTEQGDSAMYLCASSLVGGVLDYGYTFGSGTRLTVV.

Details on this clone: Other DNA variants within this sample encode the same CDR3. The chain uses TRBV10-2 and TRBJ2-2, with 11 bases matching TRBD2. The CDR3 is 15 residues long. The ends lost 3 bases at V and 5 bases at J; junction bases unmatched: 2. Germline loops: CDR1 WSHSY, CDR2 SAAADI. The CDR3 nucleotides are TGCGCCAGCAGTGAAACTAGCGGGAGTACCGGGGAGCTGTTTTTT. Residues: CASSETSGSTGELFF.

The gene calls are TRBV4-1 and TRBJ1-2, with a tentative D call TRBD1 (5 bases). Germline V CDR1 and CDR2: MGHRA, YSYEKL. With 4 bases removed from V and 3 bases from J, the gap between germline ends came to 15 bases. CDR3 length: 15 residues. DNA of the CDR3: TGCGCCAGCAGCCCCAGCGGGGGAAGTGACTATGGCTACACCTTC. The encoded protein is CASSPSGGSDYGYTF.

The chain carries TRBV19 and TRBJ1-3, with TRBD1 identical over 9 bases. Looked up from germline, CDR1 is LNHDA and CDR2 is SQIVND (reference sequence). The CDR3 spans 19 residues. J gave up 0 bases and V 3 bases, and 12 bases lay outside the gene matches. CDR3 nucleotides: TGTGCCAGTAGTATGCCCCCCACCACAGGGGGCTCCTCTGGAAACACCATATATTTT. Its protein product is CASSMPPTTGGSSGNTIYF.

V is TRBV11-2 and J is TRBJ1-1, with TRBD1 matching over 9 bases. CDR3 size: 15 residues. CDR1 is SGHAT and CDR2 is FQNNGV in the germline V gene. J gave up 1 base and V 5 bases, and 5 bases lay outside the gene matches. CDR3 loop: CASSPGTGPNTEAFF. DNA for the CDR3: TGTGCCAGCAGCCCAGGGACAGGGCCGAACACTGAAGCTTTCTTT.

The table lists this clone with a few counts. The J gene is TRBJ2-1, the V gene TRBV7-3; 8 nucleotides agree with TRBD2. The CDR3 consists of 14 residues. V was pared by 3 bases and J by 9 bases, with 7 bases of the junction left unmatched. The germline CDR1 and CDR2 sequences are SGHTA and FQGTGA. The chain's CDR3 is CASSFQATSAEQFF. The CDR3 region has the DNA TGTGCCAGCAGCTTTCAAGCGACTAGCGCTGAGCAGTTCTTC. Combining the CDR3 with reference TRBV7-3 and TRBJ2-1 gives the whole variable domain GAGVSQTPSNKVTEKGKYVELRCDPISGHTALYWYRQSLGQGPEFLIYFQGTGAADDSGLPNDRFFAVRPEGSVSTLKIQRTERGDSAVYLCASSFQATSAEQFFGPGTRLTVL.

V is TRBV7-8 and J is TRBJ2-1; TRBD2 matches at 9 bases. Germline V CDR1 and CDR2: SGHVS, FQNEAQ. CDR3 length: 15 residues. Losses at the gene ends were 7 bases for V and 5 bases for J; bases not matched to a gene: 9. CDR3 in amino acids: CASTTAGGQDNEQFF. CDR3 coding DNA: TGTGCCAGCACCACAGCGGGGGGACAAGACAATGAGCAGTTCTTC.

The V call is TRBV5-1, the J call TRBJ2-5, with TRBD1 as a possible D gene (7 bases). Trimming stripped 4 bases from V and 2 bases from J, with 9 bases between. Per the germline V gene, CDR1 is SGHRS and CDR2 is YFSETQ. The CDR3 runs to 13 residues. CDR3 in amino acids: CASSAGQQETQYF. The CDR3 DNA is TGCGCCAGCAGCGCGGGACAGCAAGAGACCCAGTACTTC. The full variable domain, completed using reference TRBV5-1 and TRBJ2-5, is KAGVTQTPRYLIKTRGQQVTLSCSPISGHRSVSWYQQTPGQGLQFLFEYFSETQRNKGNFPGRFSGRQFSNSRSEMNVSTLELGDSALYLCASSAGQQETQYFGPGTRLLVL.

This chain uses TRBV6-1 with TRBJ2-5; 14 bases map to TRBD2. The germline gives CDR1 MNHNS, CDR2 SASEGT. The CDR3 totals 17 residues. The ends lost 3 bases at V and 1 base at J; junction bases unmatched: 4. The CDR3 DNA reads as TGTGCCAGCAGTGAGGGACTAGCGGGAGTTTTCCAAGAGACCCAGTACTTC. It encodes CASSEGLAGVFQETQYF.

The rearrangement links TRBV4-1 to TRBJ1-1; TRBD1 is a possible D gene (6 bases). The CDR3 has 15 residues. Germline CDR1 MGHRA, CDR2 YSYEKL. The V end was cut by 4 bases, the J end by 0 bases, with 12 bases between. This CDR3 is CASSLSGAMNTEAFF. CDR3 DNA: TGCGCCAGCAGCCTATCAGGGGCCATGAACACTGAAGCTTTCTTT.

In DNA, the CDR3 is TGTGCCAGCAGATCCCAGGGGTCAGACACTGAAGCTTTCTTT. Translating gives CASRSQGSDTEAFF. This chain links TRBV6-7 with TRBJ1-1, with D perhaps TRBD1 (6 bases). Being an ORF, TRBV6-7 has a function that is uncertain. CDR3 length: 14 amino acids. Trimming removed 6 bases at V and 3 bases at J, with 14 bases between.

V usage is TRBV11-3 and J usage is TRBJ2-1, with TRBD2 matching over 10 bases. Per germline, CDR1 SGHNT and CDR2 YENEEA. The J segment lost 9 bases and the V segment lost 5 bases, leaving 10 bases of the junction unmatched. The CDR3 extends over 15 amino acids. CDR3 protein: CASSPILAGSTEQFF. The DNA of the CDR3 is TGTGCCAGCAGCCCAATACTAGCGGGATCCACTGAGCAGTTCTTC.

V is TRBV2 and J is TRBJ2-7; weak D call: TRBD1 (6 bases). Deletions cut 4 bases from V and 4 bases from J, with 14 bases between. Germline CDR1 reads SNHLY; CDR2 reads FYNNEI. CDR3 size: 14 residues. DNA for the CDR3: TGTGCCAGCAGTGTCCCCAGGGGTGGTTACGAGCAGTACTTC. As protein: CASSVPRGGYEQYF.

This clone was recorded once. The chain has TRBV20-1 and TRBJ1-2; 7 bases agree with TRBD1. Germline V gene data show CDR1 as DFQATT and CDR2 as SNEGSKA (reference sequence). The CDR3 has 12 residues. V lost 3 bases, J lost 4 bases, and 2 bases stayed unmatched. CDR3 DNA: TGCAGTGCTAGTACAGGGGCCTATGGCTACACCTTC. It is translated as CSASTGAYGYTF.

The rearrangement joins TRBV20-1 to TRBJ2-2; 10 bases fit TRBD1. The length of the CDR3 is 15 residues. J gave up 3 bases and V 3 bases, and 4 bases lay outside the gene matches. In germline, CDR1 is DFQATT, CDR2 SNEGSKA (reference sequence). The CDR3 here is CSASGQGVYTGELFF. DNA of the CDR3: TGCAGTGCTAGTGGACAGGGGGTCTACACCGGGGAGCTGTTTTTT.

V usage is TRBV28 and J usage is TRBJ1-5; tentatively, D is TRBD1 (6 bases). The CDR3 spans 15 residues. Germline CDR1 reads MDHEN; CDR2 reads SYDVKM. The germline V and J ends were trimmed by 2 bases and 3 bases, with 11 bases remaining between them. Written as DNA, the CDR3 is TGTGCCAGCAGTTTAGGGGGCAGTTCCAATCAGCCCCAGCATTTT. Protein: CASSLGGSSNQPQHF. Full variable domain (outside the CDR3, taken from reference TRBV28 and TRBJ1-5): DVKVTQSSRYLVKRTGEKVFLECVQDMDHENMFWYRQDPGLGLRLIYFSYDVKMKEKGDIPEGYSVSREKKERFSLILESASTNQTSMYLCASSLGGSSNQPQHFGDGTRLSIL.

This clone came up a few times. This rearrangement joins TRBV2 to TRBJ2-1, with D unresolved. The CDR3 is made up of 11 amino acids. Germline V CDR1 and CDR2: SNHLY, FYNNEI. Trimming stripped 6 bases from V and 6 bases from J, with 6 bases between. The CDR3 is CASSGFNEQFF. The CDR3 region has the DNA TGTGCCAGCAGCGGGTTCAATGAGCAGTTCTTC.